Listed below are T cell receptor beta chains from one sample, sequenced in a study of metastatic and nonmetastatic thyroid tumors. Through MiXCR, TCRdb re-clonotyped the PCR reads. The sample contains approximately 84,000 clones, 15% of which appear only once. The sequenced material came from blood. Source of these receptors: a female donor with papillary thyroid cancer or a benign thyroid nodule (not recorded which). Some clones in this sample may be carry-over from other donors' samples. Each CDR3 is given with its conserved first and last residue. Fields, in order: V gene, J gene, CDR3 protein.

V gene: TRBV20-1; J gene: TRBJ2-1; CDR3 protein: CSARSLDSYNEQFF
V gene: TRBV6-1; J gene: TRBJ2-7; CDR3 protein: CASSERLGASYEQYF
V gene: TRBV4-2; J gene: TRBJ2-1; CDR3 protein: CASSQSPSGGLDEQFF
V gene: TRBV10-3; J gene: TRBJ1-1; CDR3 protein: CAINPGQGKGNTEAFF
V gene: TRBV12-3/TRBV12-4; J gene: TRBJ2-5; CDR3 protein: CASSRRDGAGETQYF
V gene: TRBV27; J gene: TRBJ2-2; CDR3 protein: CASTSGGHEITGELFF
V gene: TRBV5-4; J gene: TRBJ2-5; CDR3 protein: CASSFPGEETQYF
V gene: TRBV4-1; J gene: TRBJ2-1; CDR3 protein: CASSQDTLAGGHGGEQFF
V gene: TRBV19; J gene: TRBJ2-5; CDR3 protein: CASSPADRTQETQYF
V gene: TRBV5-6; J gene: TRBJ1-2; CDR3 protein: CASSNINRVRVDGYTF
V gene: TRBV6-1; J gene: TRBJ1-3; CDR3 protein: CASGSRGCGNTIYF
V gene: TRBV3-1; J gene: TRBJ2-3; CDR3 protein: CASSRSGGTDTQYF
V gene: TRBV29-1; J gene: TRBJ1-6; CDR3 protein: CSGWDYNSPLHF
V gene: TRBV30; J gene: TRBJ1-1; CDR3 protein: CAWSVPGQLNTEAFF
V gene: TRBV12-3/TRBV12-4; J gene: TRBJ2-3; CDR3 protein: CASTRGRGTDTQYF
V gene: TRBV19; J gene: TRBJ2-2; CDR3 protein: CASSMARTLNTGELFF